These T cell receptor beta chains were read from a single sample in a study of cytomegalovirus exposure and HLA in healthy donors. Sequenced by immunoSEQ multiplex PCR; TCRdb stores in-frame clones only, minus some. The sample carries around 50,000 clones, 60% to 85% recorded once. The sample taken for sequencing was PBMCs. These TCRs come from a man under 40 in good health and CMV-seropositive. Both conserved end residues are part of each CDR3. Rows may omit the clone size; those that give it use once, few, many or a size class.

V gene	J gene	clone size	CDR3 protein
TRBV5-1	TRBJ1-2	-	CASSSGGVMGYGYTF
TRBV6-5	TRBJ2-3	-	CASSEGLVSDTQYF
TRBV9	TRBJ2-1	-	CASSEDNNEQFF
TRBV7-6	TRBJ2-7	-	CASSLETGSSYEQYF
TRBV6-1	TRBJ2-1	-	CASSELWAQSSYNEQFF
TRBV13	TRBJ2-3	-	CASSHRQGEEADTQYF
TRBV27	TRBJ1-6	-	CASSLKGQGGRTPLHF
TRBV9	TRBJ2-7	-	CASSPSSSYEQYF
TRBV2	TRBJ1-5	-	CASGTEDNQPQHF
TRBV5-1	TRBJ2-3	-	CASSLAMRGGTDTQYF
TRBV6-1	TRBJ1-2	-	CASRSPGQGRYGYTF
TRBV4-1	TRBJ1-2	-	CASSTQMNYGYTF
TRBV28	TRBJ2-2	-	CASSLWGLAGGPGELFF
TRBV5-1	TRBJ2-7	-	CASSSSPGEGGQYF
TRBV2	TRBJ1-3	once	CASKWDSRGNTIYF
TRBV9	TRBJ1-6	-	CASSETVYNSPLHF
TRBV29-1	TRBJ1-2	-	CSVEYSDRAYGYTF